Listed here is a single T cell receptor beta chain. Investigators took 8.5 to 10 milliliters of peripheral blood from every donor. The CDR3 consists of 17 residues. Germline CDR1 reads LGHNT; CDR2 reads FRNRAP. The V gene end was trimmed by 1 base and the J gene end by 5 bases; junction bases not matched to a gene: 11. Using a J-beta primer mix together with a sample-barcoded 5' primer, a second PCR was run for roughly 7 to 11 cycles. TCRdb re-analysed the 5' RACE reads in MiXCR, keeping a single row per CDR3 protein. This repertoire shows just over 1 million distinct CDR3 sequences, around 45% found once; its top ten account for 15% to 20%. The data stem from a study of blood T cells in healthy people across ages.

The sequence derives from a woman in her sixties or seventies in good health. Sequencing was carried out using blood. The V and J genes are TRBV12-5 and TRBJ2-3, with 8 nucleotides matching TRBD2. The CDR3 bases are TGTGCTAGTGGTTTGGGTGGAGCGGGAGTACTGGTAGATACGCAGTATTTT. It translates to CASGLGGAGVLVDTQYF.